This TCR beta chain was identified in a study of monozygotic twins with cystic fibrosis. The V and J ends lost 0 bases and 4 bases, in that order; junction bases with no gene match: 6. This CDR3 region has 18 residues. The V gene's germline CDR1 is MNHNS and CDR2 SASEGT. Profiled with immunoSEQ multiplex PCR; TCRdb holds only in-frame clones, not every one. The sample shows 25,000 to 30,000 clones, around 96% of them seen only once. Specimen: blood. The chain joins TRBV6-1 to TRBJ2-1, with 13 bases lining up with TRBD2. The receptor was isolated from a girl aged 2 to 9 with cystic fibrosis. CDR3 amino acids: CASSEALGLAGRYNEQFF. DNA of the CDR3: TGTGCCAGCAGTGAAGCGCTGGGACTAGCGGGAAGATACAATGAGCAGTTCTTC.